This T cell receptor beta chain stems from a study of T cells in women clearing cervical HPV infection. Study-wide background: Control women cleared a single incident HPV16 infection within 12 months. Case blood was drawn when the lesion was first found; control blood after infection became undetectable.

Assay: immunoSEQ multiplex PCR; the TCRdb copy retains only in-frame clones and omits some. The specimen's table records tens of thousands of clones. Cervical HPV DNA detected by MY09/MY11 PCR, typed by dot-blot. Per the germline V gene, CDR1 is SEHNR and CDR2 is FQNEAQ (reference sequence). Trimming pared 11 bases from V and 0 bases from J, leaving 16 bases between. The CDR3 length is 14 residues. Details on this clone: The read terminates 3 residues ahead of where the CDR3 ends, so the germline J gene completes it.

V usage is TRBV7-9 and J usage is TRBJ1-2; tentatively, D is TRBD1 (6 bases). The sample was blood buffy coat. This receptor was taken from a woman between 18 and 69 years old with a cervical HPV16 infection that either progressed to CIN3+ or cleared (not recorded which). Incomplete CDR3 DNA: TGTGCCGGAATGACGACAGGCTCTAACTATGGC. Translating it yields CAGMTTGSNYG. The entire CDR3 is CAGMTTGSNYGYTF.